This T cell receptor (beta chain) was documented in a study of PD-1 blockade in classical Hodgkin lymphoma. Points from the study as a whole: By C4D1, CD4+ diversity increased significantly, especially in complete responders.

Profiled with immunoSEQ multiplex PCR; TCRdb holds only in-frame clones, not every one. Found here are about 25,000 clones, 80% to 90% of them singletons; the top ten hold 6.2%. This clone occurred once. Its antigen remains unknown. CDR1 is SGHTA, CDR2 FQGNSA, per germline. V lost 2 bases and J lost 5; bases outside the gene matches: 3. The CDR3 covers 15 residues. The time point denotes: cycle 4 day 1 (C4D1), after around six weeks of nivolumab. With no exception, relapse followed autologous stem cell transplantation in all patients, and brentuximab vedotin exposure varied. This chain links TRBV7-2 with TRBJ2-2, with 9 bases that match TRBD2. The specimen comprised peripheral blood mononuclear cells (PBMCs), sampled before the fourth cycle of nivolumab. The source is a human donor with classical Hodgkin lymphoma. DNA for the CDR3: TGTGCCAGCAGCTTAAGACTAGCGGCTACCGGGGAGCTGTTTTTT. Translating it yields CASSLRLAATGELFF.